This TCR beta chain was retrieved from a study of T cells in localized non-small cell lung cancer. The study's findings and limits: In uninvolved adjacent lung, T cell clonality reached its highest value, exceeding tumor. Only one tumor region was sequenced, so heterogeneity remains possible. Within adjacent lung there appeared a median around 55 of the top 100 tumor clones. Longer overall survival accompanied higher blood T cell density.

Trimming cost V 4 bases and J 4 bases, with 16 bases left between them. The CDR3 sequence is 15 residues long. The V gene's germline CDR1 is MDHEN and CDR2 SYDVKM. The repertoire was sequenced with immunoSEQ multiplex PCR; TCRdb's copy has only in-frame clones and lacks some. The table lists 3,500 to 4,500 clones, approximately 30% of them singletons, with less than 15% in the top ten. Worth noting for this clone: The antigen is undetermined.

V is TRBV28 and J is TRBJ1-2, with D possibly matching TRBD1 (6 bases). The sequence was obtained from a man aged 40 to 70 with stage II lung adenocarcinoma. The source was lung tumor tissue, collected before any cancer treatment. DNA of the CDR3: TGTGCCAGCAGTTCCCTGGGGGCAGGGCTCTATGGCTACACCTTC. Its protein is CASSSLGAGLYGYTF.